The entry below gives a single T cell receptor (beta chain) sequence along with its context. Enrollment shut out patients with autoimmune disease history or systemic immunosuppression. Peripheral blood came from all dose cohorts at three timepoints. Per the germline V gene, CDR1 is SGDLS and CDR2 is YYNGEE. Trimming cost V 5 bases and J 1 base; bases outside gene matches: 0. CDR3 length: 13 residues. This specimen comes from a study of OX40 agonist ivuxolimab in advanced cancers. On the study more broadly: Patients were approximately 80% male with ages roughly 20 to 90, mean 60.

Method: immunoSEQ multiplex PCR; TCRdb's copy keeps in-frame clones and lacks some. In the table there are roughly 56,000 clones, around 85% of which are singletons. This sample comprised CD4+ or CD8+ T cells sorted from blood, obtained in a trial of the OX40 agonist ivuxolimab. This sequence originates from an adult with an advanced solid tumor such as melanoma, head and neck, liver or kidney cancer. The rearrangement joins TRBV9 to TRBJ1-1; TRBD1 matches at 9 bases. CDR3 in amino acids: CASRGQGNTEAFF. In nucleotides, the CDR3 is TGTGCCAGCAGGGGACAGGGGAACACTGAAGCTTTCTTT. Together with reference TRBV9 and TRBJ1-1, the CDR3 gives the full variable domain: DSGVTQTPKHLITATGQRVTLRCSPRSGDLSVYWYQQSLDQGLQFLIQYYNGEERAKGNILERFSAQQFPDLHSELNLSSLELGDSALYFCASRGQGNTEAFFGQGTRLTVV.